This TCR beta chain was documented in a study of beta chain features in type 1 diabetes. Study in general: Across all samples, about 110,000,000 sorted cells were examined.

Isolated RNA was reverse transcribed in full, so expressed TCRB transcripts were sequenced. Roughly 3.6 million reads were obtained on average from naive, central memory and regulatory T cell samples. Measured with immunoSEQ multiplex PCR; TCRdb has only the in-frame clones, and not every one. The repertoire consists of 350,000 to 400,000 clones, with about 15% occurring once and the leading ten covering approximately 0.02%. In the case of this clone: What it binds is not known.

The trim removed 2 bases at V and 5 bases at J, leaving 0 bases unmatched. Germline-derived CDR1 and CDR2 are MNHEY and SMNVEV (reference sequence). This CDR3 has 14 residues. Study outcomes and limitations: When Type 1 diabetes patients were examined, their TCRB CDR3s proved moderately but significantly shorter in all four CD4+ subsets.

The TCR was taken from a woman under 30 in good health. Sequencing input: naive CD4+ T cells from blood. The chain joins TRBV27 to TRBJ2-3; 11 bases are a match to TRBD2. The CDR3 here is CASSLGTSGDTQYF. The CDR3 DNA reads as TGTGCCAGCAGTTTAGGGACTAGCGGAGATACGCAGTATTTT.